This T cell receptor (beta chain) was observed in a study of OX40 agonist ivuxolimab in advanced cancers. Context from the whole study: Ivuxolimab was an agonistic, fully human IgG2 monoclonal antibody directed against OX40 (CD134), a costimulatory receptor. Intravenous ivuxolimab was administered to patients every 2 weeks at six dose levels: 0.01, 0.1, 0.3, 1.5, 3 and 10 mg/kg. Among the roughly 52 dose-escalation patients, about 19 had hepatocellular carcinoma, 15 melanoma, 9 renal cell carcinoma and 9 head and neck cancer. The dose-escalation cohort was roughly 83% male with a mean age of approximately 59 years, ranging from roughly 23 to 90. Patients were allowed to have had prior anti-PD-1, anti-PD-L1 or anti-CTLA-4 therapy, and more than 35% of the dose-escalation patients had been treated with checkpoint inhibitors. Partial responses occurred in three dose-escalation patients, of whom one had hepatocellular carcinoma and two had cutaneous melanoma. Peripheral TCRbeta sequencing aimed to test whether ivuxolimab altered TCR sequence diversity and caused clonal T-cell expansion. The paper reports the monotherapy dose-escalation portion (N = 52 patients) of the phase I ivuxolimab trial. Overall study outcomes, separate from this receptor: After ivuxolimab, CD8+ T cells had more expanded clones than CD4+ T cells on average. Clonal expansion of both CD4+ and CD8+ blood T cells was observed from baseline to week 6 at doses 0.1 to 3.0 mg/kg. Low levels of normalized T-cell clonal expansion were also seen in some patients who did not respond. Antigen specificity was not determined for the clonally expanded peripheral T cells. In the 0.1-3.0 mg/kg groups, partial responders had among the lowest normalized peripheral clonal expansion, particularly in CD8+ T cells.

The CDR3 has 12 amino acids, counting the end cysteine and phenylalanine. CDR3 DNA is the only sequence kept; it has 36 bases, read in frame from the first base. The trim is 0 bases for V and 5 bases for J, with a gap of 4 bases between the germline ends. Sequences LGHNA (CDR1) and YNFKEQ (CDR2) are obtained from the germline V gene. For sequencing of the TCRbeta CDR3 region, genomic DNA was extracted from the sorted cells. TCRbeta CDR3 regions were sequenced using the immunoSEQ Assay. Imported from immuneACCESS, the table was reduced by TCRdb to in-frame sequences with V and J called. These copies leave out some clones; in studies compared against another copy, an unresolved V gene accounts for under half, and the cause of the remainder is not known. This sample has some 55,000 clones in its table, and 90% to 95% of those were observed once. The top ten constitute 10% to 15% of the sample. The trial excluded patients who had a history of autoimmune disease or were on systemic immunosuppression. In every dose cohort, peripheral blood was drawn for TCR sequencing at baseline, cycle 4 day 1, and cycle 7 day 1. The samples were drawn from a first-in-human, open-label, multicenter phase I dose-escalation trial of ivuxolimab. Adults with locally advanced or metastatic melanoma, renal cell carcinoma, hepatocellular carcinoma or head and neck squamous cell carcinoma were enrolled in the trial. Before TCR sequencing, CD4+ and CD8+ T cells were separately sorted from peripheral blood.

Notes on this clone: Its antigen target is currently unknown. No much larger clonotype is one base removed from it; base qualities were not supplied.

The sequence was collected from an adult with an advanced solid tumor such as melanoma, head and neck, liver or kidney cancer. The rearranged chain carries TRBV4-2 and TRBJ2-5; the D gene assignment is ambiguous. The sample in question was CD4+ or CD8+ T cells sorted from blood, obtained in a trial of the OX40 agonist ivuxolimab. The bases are TGTGCCAGCAGCCAAGATCGTGAGACCCAGTACTTC. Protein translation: CASSQDRETQYF.